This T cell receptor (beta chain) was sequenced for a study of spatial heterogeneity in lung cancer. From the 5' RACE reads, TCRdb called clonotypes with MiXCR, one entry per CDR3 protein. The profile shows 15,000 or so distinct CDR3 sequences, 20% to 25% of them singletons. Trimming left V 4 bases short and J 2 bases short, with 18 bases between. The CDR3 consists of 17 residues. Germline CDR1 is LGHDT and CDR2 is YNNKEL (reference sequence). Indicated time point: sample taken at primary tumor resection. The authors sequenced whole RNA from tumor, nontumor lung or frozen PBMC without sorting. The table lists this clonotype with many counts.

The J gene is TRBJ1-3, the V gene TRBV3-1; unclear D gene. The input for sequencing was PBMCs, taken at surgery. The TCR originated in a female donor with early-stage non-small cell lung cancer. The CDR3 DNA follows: TGTGCCAGCAGCCCCCCCTTCCCCCTAAGGACTGGAAACACCATATATTTT. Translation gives CASSPPFPLRTGNTIYF.